This T cell receptor (beta chain) was found in a study of CD8 T cells in ankylosing spondylitis. The CDR3 consists of 13 residues. Trimming left V 4 bases short and J 2 bases short, with 6 bases between. Germline CDR1 is SGHKS and CDR2 is YYEKEE (reference sequence). Many counts were recorded for this clonotype. Its specificity is not known. Findings and limits, study-wide: Ankylosing spondylitis blood appeared to carry a characteristic TCR beta motif of roughly eight highly homologous variants.

TCRdb re-analysed the 5' RACE reads in MiXCR, keeping a single row per CDR3 protein. The sample consists of around 450,000 distinct CDR3 sequences, roughly 25% of them appearing once. The TCR originated in a male donor with ankylosing spondylitis. The chain employs TRBV5-5 and TRBJ2-2; no clear D. The sequenced material came from blood, either unsorted or a sorted T cell fraction (not recorded which). This chain's CDR3 is CASSILNTGELFF. DNA for the CDR3: TGTGCCAGCAGCATCCTAAACACCGGGGAGCTGTTTTTT.